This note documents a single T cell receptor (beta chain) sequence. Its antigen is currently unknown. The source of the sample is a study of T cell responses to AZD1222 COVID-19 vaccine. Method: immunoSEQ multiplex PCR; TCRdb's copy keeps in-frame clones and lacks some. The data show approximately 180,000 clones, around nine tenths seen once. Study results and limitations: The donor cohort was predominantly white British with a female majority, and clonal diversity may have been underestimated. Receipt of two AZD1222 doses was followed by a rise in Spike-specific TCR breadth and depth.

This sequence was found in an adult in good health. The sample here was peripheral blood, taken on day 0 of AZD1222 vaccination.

Here the CDR3 reads CASSPTRQGKENEQFF. Written as DNA, the CDR3 is TGCGCCAGCAGCCCCACCCGACAGGGGAAGGAAAATGAGCAGTTCTTC. The V call is TRBV10-1, the J call TRBJ2-1; 8 bases line up with TRBD1. With V trimmed by 6 bases and J by 7 bases, 14 bases remained unmatched. Germline CDR1 and CDR2: WNHNN and SYGVQD (reference sequence). The CDR3 is made up of 16 amino acids.